What follows is one TCR beta chain and its context. The table lists this clone with a few counts. Its antigen is still unknown. No base qualities exist here, and no much larger clone lies one base off it. The immunoSEQ kit was used, according to the manufacturer's recommendations, to generate TCR beta libraries from genomic DNA. To prepare the libraries, a first multiplex PCR with proprietary primers was run, followed by a second PCR that added unique barcodes, and a bead cleanup was done after each round. A kit-provided positive control reaction and a negative control reaction were included in every sample batch. The final libraries underwent checking on an Agilent 4200 TapeStation D1000 ScreenTape, volumetric pooling, and quantification by qPCR. Sequencing ran on an Illumina NextSeq500 with a MidOutput 150-cycle cartridge, using 156 Read1 and 15 Index1 cycles with kit custom primers. The pooled library was loaded at about 0.93 pM with roughly 19% PhiX control spiked in. Concerning the study's data processing: Vendor-processed data were analyzed in R, with a clonotype defined as all T cells sharing the same CDR3 nucleotide sequence. For clone abundance analyses, frequencies were normalized to the 10,000 most abundant clones per sample. Public T cell clones, which averaged fewer than five per sample, were removed prior to analysis. Dominant motif analysis used ImmunoMap with the PAM10 matrix, gap penalty 30 and homology threshold 0.3; motifs with cumulative frequency at least 0.01 counted as dominant. An abundance difference of at least 32-fold between compartments was the criterion for calling clonotypes tumor-enriched or baseline blood-enriched. Tumor-blood repertoire similarity was measured with the Baroni-Urbani and Buser coefficient, and group comparisons used two-tailed Wilcoxon tests in R. Not all clones reach the TCRdb copy of this immuneACCESS table, which keeps in-frame sequences only. Checked studies attribute under half of the gap to unresolved V genes and leave the rest unexplained. The V and J calls and clone size were taken over from that table, and D and trimming were inferred from the DNA. The sample records approximately 21,000 clones, 45% to 50% of which are singletons. Together, the top ten hold around 16% of the sample.

According to the study, the label for this sample's time point signals: tumor resected at nephrectomy. The treatment or condition label, as the study defines it: 15 Gy SBRT to primary tumor, nephrectomy 4 weeks later. Samples came from a clinical trial, in which primary renal cell carcinomas received 15 Gy stereotactic body radiation therapy followed by nephrectomy 4 weeks later. Every patient had renal cell carcinoma of clear cell pathology. Tumors were mechanically dissociated, digested with collagenase/hyaluronidase at 37 °C, processed in gentleMACS C tubes, and stored in liquid nitrogen. The QIAamp DNA Blood Mini Kit (Qiagen) was used to prepare genomic DNA for TCR sequencing. Only samples passing all quality control checks were included in the analyses. The V and J ends are trimmed by 6 bases and 0 bases, leaving 12 bases between them. Counted from cysteine to phenylalanine, this CDR3 has 15 amino acids. Only the CDR3 portion is preserved as DNA: 45 bases, with reading frame beginning at the first base. Via the germline V gene, CDR1 is MNHNS and CDR2 SASEGT.

This sample is drawn from a study of radiation and T cells in renal cell carcinoma (dated by TCRdb to about 2020). About the study as a whole: TCR beta sequencing covered some 55 samples in total, comprising some 26 tumors and roughly 27 peripheral blood samples. Across all 53 samples, 3.5 million to 4.5 million unique CDR3 nucleotide sequences encoding about 2.7 million unique CDR3 amino acid sequences were identified. What the study reported, not specific to this receptor: Higher TCR clonality was observed in irradiated tumors than in controls, with an average of around 50% of the repertoire accounted for by the top 100 clonotypes, compared with 43% in nephrectomy-only tumors. Because only small tumor regions of about 0.94 g were available, intratumoral heterogeneity was not captured. A greater number of dominant CDR3 motifs was detected in irradiated tumors than in control tumors, and a larger share of the repertoire was occupied by these motifs in irradiated tumors than in control tumors. Effects of radiation dose or scheduling on the TCR repertoire could not be addressed with the single-armed trial design. An increase in top tumor clonotypes in blood was observed from baseline to 2 weeks post-radiation, followed by contraction by 4 weeks, which was taken to suggest transient expansion of tumor-resident clones. Because pretreatment tumor biopsies were not available, the study could not determine whether clonotypes were already present within the tumor at baseline.

This chain is built from TRBV6-1 and TRBJ2-4; TRBD2 might be the D gene, on 5 matching bases. This sequence originates from a woman aged 50 to 65 with renal cell carcinoma. Sequencing used tumor tissue, obtained from a patient whose treatment included radiotherapy and nephrectomy. The DNA sequence is given as TGTGCCAGCAGCCTGGGAGTTCTAGCCAAAAACATTCAGTACTTC. Its protein product is CASSLGVLAKNIQYF.